The T cell receptor (beta chain) under discussion was sequenced for a study of blood T cell repertoires in COVID-19 (dated by TCRdb to 2018 to 2020). Some background on the complete study: Samples covering the acute and convalescent phases of COVID-19 were provided by collaborators in the United States, Italy and Spain. The dataset comprised deeply sampled blood TCRbeta repertoires from subjects exposed to, actively infected with, or recovered from COVID-19. The samples were drawn from two sources: the first 160 participants of the ongoing ImmuneRACE study, and fewer than 1,500 subjects contributed by 6 global collaborators. A freely available public database, intended as a resource for researchers studying the immune response to SARS-CoV-2, is where the repertoires were released. The prospective study material was composed of cDNA or gDNA derived from T cells, B-cell-depleted T cells, or PBMCs. Where available, HLA class I and class II types were obtained from metadata supplied by the sample provider rather than from assay-based typing. A de-identified subject ID, COVID-19 status, age in years and sex were almost always included in the sample metadata.

The immunoSEQ Assay, a bias-controlled multiplex PCR, was used to amplify TCRbeta CDR3 regions from genomic DNA. The source study handled its data this way. Within the assay, amplification of reference gene primers was used to estimate how many nucleated cells each sample contained. To quantify the absolute abundance of each unique TCRbeta CDR3 rearrangement, sequence reads were collapsed and filtered. For each sample, productive Simpson clonality was calculated as the square root of Simpson's diversity index over productive rearrangements. TCRdb holds this immuneACCESS table with in-frame rearrangements only. Some clones are missing; in checked studies, unresolved V genes explain under half, and the rest has no known cause. The V and J calls and clone size come from that table; D and trimming were worked out from the DNA. This sample comprises 110,000 or so clones, 81% of them detected only once. Over 9.5% of the sample is in the top ten clones.

This clone came up once. The clone's antigen remains unknown. Per-nucleotide qualities are absent, and no much larger clonotype sits a single base away. CDR1 LGHDT and CDR2 YNNKEL are derived from the germline V gene (reference sequence). V and J lose 1 base and 0 bases, and a span of 13 bases separates them. The CDR3 starts with the cysteine, ends with the phenylalanine, and has 16 residues. Of all the DNA, just the CDR3 is kept, 48 bases in frame from base 1. The paper's findings and limits, for the study overall: The amount of clinical and demographic metadata varied by source and participant and was provided uncurated.

Whole blood was collected in K2EDTA tubes by collaborating institutions according to the institutions' own protocols. For TCRbeta analysis, collaborator samples were shipped as frozen whole blood, as isolated PBMCs, or as DNA extracted from either sample type. This receptor was identified in a human donor in a cohort sampled during active COVID-19. The chain uses TRBV3-1 (or the pseudogene TRBV3-2) and TRBJ2-7; TRBD1 could be the D gene, as 5 bases match. Sequenced material: peripheral blood. In nucleotide form, the sequence is TGTGCCAGCAGCCAAGTCGGACAAGAATTCTCCTACGAGCAGTACTTC. Its translation is CASSQVGQEFSYEQYF.